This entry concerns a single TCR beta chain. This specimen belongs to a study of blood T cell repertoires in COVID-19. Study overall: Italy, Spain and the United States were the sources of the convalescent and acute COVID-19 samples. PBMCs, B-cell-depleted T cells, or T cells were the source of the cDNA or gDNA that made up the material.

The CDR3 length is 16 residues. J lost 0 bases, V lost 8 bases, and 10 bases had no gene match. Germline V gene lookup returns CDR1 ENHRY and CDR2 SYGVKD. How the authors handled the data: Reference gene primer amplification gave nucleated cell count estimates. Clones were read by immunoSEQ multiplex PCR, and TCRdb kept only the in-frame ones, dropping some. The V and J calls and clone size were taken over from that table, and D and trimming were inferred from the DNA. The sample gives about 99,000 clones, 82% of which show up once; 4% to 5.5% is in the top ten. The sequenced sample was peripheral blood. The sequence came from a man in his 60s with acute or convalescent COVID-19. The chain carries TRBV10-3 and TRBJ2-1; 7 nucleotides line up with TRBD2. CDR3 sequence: CAIQGAGEGSYNEQFF. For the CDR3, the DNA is TGTGCCATCCAAGGGGCGGGAGAGGGCTCCTACAATGAGCAGTTCTTC.